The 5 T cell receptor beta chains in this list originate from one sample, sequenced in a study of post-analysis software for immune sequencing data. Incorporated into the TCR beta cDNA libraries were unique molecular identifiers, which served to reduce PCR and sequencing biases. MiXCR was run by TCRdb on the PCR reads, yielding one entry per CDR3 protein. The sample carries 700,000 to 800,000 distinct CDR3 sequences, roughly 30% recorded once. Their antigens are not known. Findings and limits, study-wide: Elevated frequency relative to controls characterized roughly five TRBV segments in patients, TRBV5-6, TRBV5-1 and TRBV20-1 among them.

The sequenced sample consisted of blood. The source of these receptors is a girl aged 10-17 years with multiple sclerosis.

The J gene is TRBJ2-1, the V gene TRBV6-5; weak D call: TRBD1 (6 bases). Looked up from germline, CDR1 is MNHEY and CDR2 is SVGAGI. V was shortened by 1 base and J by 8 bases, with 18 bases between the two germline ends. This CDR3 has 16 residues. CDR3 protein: CASSYFPQGSRYEQFF. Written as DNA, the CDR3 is TGTGCCAGCAGTTACTTCCCCCAGGGGTCGAGGTATGAGCAGTTCTTC.

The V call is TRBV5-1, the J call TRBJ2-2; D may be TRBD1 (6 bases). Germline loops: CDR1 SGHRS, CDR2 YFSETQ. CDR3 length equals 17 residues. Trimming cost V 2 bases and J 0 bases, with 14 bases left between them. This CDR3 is CASSLRTELPNTGELFF. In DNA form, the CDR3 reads TGCGCCAGCAGCTTACGGACAGAGCTTCCGAACACCGGGGAGCTGTTTTTT.

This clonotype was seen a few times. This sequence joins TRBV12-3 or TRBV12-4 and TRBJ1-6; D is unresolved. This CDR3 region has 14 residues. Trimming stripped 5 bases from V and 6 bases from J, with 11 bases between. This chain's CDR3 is CASSARYGNSPLHF. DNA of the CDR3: TGTGCCAGCAGTGCCCGGTACGGTAATTCACCCCTCCACTTT.

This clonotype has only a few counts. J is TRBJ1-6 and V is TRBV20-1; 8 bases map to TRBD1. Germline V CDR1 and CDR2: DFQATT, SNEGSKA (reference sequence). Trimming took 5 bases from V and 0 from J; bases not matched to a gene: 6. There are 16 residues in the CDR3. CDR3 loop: CSAPRTGSSYNSPLHF. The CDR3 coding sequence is TGCAGTGCTCCCCGGACAGGGAGCTCCTATAATTCACCCCTCCACTTT.

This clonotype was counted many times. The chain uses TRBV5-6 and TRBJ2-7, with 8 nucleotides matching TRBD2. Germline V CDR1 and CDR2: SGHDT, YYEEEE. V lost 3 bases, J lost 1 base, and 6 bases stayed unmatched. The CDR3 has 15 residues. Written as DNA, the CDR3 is TGTGCCAGCAGCTGGACCGGGAGGGGTTCCTACGAGCAGTACTTC. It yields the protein CASSWTGRGSYEQYF.